This record covers a single T cell receptor beta chain. This sample is part of a study of T cell changes during pregnancy in multiple sclerosis. Germline CDR1 MNHEY, CDR2 SVGAGI. The CDR3 is 13 amino acids. V lost 6 bases and J 7 bases, leaving 16 bases between the germline ends. Assay used: immunoSEQ multiplex PCR; TCRdb lists only in-frame clones, some missing. The sample lists around 80,000 clones; under 95% were seen once. The J gene is TRBJ2-7, the V gene TRBV6-5; no firm D call. The sequences come from peripheral blood, collected before pregnancy. The receptor was isolated from a female donor with multiple sclerosis, enrolled in a pregnancy study. CDR3 sequence: CASSRQLRVEQYF. The CDR3 DNA reads as TGTGCCAGCAGCCGCCAGCTACGGGTTGAGCAGTACTTC.